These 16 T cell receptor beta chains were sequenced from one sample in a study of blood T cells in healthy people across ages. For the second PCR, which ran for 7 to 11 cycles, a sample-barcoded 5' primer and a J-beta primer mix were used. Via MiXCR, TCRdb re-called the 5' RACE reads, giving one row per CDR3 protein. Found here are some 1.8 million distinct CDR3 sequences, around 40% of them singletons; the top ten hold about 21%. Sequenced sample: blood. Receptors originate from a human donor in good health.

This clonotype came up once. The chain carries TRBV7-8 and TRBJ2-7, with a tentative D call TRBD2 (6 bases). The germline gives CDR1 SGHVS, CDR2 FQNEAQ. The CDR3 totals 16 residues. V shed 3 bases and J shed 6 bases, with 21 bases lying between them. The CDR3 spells CASSLGGNRFTSEQYF. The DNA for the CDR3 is TGTGCCAGCAGCTTGGGGGGAAACAGGTTTACAAGCGAGCAGTACTTC.

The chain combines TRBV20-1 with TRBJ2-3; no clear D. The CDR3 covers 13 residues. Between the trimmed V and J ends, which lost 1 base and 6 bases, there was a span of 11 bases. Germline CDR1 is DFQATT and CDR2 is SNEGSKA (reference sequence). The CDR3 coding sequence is TGCAGTGCTAGAGGTGGCCAGGCGGATACGCAGTATTTT. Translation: CSARGGQADTQYF.

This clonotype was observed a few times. The CDR3 here is CSVETGDPYGYTF. The DNA of the CDR3 is TGCAGCGTTGAAACAGGGGATCCCTATGGCTACACCTTC. The chain links TRBV29-1 to TRBJ1-2; 7 bases are shared with TRBD1. The J segment lost 4 bases and the V segment lost 2 bases, leaving 4 bases of the junction unmatched. CDR3 size: 13 residues. Per germline, CDR1 SQVTM and CDR2 ANQGSEA.

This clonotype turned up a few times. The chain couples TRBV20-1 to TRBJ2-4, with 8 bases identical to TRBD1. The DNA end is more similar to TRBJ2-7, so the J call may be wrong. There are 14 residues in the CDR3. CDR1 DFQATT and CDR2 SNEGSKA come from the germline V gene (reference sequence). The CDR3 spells CSANFPDRAGEQYF. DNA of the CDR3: TGCAGTGCCAACTTCCCGGACAGGGCTGGCGAGCAGTACTTC.

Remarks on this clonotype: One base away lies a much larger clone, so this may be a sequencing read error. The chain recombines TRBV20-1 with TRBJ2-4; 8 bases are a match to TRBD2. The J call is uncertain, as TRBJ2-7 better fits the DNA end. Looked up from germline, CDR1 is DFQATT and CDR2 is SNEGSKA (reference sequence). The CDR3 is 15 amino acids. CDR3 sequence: CSAAPPRGELYEQYF. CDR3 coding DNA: TGCAGTGCCGCGCCCCCGCGGGGGGAACTATACGAGCAGTACTTC.

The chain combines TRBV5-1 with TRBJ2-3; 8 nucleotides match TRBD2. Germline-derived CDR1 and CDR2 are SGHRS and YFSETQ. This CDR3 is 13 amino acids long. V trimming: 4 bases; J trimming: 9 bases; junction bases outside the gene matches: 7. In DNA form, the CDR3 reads TGCGCCAGCAGCGGGACGCAGCGGGGGACGCAGTATTTT. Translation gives CASSGTQRGTQYF.

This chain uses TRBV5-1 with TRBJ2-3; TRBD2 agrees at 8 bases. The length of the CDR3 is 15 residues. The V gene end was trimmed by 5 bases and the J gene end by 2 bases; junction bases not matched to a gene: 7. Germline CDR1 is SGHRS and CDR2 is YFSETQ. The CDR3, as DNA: TGCGCCAGCAGGTCCGGACTAGCTGACACAGATACGCAGTATTTT. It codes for CASRSGLADTDTQYF.

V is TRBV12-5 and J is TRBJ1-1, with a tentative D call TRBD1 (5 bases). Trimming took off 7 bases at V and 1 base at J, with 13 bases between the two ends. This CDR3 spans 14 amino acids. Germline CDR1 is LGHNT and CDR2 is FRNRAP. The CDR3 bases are TGTGCTAGTGTCCCGACAGACCAGAACACTGAAGCTTTCTTT. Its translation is CASVPTDQNTEAFF.

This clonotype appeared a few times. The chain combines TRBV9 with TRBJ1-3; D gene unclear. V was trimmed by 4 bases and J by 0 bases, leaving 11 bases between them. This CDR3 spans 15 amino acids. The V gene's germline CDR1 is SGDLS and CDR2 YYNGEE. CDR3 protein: CASSLLWGSGNTIYF. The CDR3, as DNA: TGTGCCAGCAGCCTCCTGTGGGGCTCTGGAAACACCATATATTTT.

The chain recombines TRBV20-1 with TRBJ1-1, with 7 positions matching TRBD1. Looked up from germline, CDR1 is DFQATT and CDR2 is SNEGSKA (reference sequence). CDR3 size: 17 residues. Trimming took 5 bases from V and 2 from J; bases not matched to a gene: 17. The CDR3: CSARYDRAEDINTEAFF. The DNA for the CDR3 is TGCAGTGCTCGTTACGACAGGGCAGAGGATATTAACACTGAAGCTTTCTTT.

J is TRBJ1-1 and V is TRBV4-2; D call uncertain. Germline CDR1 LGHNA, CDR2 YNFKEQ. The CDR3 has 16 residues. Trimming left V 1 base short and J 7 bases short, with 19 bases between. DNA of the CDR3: TGTGCCAGCAGCCAAGTGACGGGAAGAGGTTCATTTGAAGCTTTCTTT. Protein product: CASSQVTGRGSFEAFF.

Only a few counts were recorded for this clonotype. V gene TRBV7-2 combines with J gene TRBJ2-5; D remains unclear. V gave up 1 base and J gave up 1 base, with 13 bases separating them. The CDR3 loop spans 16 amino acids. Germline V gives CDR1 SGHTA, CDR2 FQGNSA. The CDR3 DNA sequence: TGTGCCAGCAGCTTAGGCCCCCGGGCCATCCAAGAGACCCAGTACTTC. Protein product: CASSLGPRAIQETQYF.

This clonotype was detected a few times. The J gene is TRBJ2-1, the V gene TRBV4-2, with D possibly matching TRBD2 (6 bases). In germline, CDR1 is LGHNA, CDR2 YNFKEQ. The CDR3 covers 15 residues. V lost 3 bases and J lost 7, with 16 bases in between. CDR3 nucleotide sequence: TGTGCCAGCAGCCAGAGGCGGGGCCTAGGGAATGAGCAGTTCTTC. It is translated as CASSQRRGLGNEQFF.

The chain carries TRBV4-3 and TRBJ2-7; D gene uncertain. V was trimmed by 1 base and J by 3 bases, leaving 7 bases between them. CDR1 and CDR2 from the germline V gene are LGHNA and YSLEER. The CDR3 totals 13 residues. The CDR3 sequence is CASSQGVFYEQYF. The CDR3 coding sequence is TGCGCCAGCAGCCAAGGAGTTTTCTACGAGCAGTACTTC.

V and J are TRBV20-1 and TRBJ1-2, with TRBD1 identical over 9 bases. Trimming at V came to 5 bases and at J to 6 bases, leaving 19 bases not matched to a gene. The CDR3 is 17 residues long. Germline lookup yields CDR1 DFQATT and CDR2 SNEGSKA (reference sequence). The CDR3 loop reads CSASNPSTIQGADGYTF. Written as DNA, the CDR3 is TGCAGTGCTTCGAACCCTTCAACCATACAGGGGGCAGATGGCTACACCTTC.

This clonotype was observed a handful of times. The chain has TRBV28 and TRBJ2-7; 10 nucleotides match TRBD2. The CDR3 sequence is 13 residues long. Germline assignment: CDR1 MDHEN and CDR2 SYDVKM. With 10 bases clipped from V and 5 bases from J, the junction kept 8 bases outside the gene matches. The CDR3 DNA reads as TGTGCCATCGCAGCGGGGGGGCTCCACGAGCAGTACTTC. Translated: CAIAAGGLHEQYF.